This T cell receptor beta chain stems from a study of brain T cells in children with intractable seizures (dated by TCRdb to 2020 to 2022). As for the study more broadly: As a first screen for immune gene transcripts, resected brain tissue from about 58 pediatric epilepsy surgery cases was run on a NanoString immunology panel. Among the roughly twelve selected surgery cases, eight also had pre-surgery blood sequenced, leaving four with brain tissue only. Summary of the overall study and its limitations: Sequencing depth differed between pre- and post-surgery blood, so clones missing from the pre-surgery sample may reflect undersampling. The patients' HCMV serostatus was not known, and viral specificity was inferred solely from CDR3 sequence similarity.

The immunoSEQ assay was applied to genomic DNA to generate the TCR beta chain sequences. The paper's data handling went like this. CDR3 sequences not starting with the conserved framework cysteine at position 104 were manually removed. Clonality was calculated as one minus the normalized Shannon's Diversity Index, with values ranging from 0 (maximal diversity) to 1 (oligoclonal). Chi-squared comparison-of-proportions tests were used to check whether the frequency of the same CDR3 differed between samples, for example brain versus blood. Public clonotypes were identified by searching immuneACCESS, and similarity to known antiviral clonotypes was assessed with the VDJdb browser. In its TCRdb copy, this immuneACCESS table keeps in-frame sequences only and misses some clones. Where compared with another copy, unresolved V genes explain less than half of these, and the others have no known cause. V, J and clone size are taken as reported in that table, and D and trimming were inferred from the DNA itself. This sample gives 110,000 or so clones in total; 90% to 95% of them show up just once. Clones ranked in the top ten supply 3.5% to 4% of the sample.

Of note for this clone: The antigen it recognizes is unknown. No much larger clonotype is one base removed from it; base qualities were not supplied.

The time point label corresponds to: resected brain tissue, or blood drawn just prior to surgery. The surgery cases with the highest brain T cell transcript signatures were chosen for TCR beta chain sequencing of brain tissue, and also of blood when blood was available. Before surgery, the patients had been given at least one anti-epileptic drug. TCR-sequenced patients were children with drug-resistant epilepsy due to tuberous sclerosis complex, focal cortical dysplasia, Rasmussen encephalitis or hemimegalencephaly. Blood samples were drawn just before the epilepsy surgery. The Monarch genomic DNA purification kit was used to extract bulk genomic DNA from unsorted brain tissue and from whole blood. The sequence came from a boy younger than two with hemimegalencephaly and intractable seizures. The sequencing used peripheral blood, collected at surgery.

The CDR3 protein: CASSLELTDEQYF. The sequenced DNA is TGTGCCAGCAGCTTAGAACTAACGGACGAGCAGTACTTC. Recombination linked TRBV13 to TRBJ2-7; there is no confident call for the D gene. According to the germline V gene (reference sequence), CDR1 reads PRHDT and CDR2 reads FYEKMQ. Deletion took 1 base off V and 5 bases off J, with a span of 9 bases between the germline ends. The CDR3, cysteine through phenylalanine, is 13 amino acids long. Kept here is only the CDR3 DNA, which spans 39 bases and is read in frame from base 1.